This T cell receptor (beta chain) was sequenced in a study of identical twins. Whole-study findings and limits: For monozygotic twins, models underestimated out-of-frame TCR alpha sharing. The study based its conclusions on cross-sectional statistical analysis and did not follow the same donors.

Trimming removed 4 bases at V and 0 bases at J, with 6 bases between. The CDR3 runs to 13 residues. From germline, CDR1 is ENHRY and CDR2 SYGVKD. Unique molecular identifiers were in the cDNA, with template-switch universal primer binding. From the 5' RACE reads, TCRdb called clonotypes with MiXCR, one entry per CDR3 protein. This table has under 1 million distinct CDR3 sequences, 9% to 15% appearing once. This clonotype came up many times. As yet, its antigen is unknown. The same sample was also used in a study of yellow fever vaccine responses in identical twins. That publication notes: The authors reported partly convergent, partly personalized vaccine responses in identical twins.

This TCR was recovered from a young woman in good health. The sequenced sample consisted of PBMCs. V gene TRBV10-3 combines with J gene TRBJ1-1; the D is unclear. The chain's CDR3 is CAISGGLNTEAFF. DNA for the CDR3: TGTGCCATCAGTGGAGGGCTGAACACTGAAGCTTTCTTT.